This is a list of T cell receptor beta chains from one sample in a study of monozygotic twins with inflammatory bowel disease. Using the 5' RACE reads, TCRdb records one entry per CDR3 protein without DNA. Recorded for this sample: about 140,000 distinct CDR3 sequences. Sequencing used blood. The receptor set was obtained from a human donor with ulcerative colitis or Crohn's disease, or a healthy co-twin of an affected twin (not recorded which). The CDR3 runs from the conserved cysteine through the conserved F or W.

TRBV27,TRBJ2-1,CASLGRAAYNEQFF
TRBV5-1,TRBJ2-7,CASSFALDRGWYEQYF
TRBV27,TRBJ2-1,CASSLGGRNSYNEQFF
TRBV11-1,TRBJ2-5,CASSPWTGQVESPQETQYF
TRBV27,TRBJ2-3,CASSLRRRGTDTQYF
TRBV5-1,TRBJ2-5,CASSLAKTSGAQETQYF
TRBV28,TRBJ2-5,CASSPLGETQYF
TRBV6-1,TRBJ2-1,CASTRNSGSPYNEQFF
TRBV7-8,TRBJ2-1,CASSLVPQPQRRGNEQFF
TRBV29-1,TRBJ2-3,CSVPRLAPSTDTQYF
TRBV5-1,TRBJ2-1,CASSFSGWSSYNEQFF
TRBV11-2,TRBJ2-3,CASIANSTQYF
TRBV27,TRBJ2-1,CASSLSGGGVNEQFF
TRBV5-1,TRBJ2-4,CASSLGGHKSIQYF
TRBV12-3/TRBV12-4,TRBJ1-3,CASSWRSGNTIYF
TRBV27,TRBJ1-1,CASSPYRQLYGTEAFF
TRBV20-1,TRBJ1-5,CSARVGQPQHF
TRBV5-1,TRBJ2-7,CASSLSGTYEQYF
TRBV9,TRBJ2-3,CASSGTGGDTQYF
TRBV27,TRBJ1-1,CASSGSTGNTEAFF
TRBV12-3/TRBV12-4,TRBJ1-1,CASTPRTTEAFF
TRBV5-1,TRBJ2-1,CASRTSGRAEQFF
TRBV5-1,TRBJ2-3,CASSLFRESDTQYF
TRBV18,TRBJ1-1,CASSPPTGTMNTEAFF
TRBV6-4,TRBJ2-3,CASSGTAGGHGTDTQYF
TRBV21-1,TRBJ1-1,CASSKGGRENTEAFF
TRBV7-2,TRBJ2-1,CASSSYYNEQFF
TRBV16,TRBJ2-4,CASSQRTKNIQYF
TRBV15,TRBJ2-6,CATSRGESGANVLTF
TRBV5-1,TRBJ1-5,CASSLGLGTGNQPQHF
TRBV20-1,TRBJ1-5,CSAREETGGQPQHF
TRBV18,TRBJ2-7,CASSPKASGRASPLYEQYF
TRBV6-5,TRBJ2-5,CASSSRTSGSRQETQYF
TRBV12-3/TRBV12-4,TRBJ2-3,CASSWGAGTDTQYF
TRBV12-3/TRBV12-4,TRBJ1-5,CASSATGTPSQPQHF
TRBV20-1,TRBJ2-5,CSARPEGRYQETQYF
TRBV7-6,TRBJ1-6,CASSLGQGPNSPLHF
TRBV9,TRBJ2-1,CASSPRRDGSYNEQFF
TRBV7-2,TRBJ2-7,CASSLSPTSGRAYF
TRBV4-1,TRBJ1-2,CASSQGKSYGYTF
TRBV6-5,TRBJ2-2,CASSWGTSDTGKLFF
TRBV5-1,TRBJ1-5,CASSLDRWWRQPQHF
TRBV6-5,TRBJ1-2,CASSYSGSYGYTF
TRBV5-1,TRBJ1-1,CASSLPGQGGTEAFF
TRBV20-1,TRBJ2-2,CSARGQGAGGELFF
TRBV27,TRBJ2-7,CASSKRSGSSYEQHF
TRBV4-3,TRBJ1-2,CASSQDGELAYGYTF
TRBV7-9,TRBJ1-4,CASSSAYEKLFF
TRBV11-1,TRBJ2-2,CASSLRLGTGTGITGELFF